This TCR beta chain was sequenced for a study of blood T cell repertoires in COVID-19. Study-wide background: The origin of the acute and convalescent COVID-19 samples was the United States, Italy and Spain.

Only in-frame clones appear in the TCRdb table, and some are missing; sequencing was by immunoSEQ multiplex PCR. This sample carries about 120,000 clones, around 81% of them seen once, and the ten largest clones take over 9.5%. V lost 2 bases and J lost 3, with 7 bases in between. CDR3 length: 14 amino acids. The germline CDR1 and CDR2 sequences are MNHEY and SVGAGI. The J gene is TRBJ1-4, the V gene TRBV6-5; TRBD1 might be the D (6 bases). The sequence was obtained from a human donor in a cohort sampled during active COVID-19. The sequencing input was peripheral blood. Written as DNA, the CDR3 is TGTGCCAGCAGTTACGGGGGCGCTAATGAAAAACTGTTTTTT. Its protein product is CASSYGGANEKLFF.